These T cell receptor beta chains were read from a single sample in a study of T cell responses to AZD1222 COVID-19 vaccine. Produced via immunoSEQ multiplex PCR; TCRdb's table is partial and in-frame only. This repertoire shows some 110,000 clones, approximately 90% found once; its top ten account for around 8.4%. This material consisted of peripheral blood, taken on day 0 of AZD1222 vaccination. These receptors all come from an adult in good health. Both conserved end residues are part of each CDR3. The D gene is left open where the match is weak. The size field is filled for only some rows; it gives once, few, many or a size class.

abundance	v_gene	j_gene	d_gene	CDR3aa	CDR3nt
NA	TRBV28	TRBJ2-1	TRBD2	CASSSLTGTSGRNEQFF	TGTGCCAGCAGTTCGCTAACTGGGACTAGCGGGAGGAATGAGCAGTTCTTC
NA	TRBV29-1	TRBJ2-5	TRBD2	CSVLGTSGSRGETQYF	TGCAGCGTTCTCGGGACTAGCGGGAGCAGGGGAGAGACCCAGTACTTC
NA	TRBV7-9	TRBJ2-7	NA	CASSSALVEQYF	TGTGCCAGCAGCTCGGCCTTGGTCGAGCAGTACTTC
NA	TRBV20-1	TRBJ2-7	NA	CSASSDSYEQYF	TGCAGTGCTAGTTCAGACTCTTACGAGCAGTACTTC
once	TRBV25-1	TRBJ2-1	TRBD2	CASSGTSGHNEQFF	TGTGCCAGCAGCGGGACTAGCGGACACAATGAGCAGTTCTTC
NA	TRBV7-8	TRBJ2-1	TRBD1	CASSSPAGQGSNEQFF	TGTGCCAGCAGCTCCCCGGCGGGACAGGGGAGTAATGAGCAGTTCTTC
NA	TRBV6-1	TRBJ1-2	NA	CASSDQVSVSGYTF	TGTGCCAGCAGTGACCAGGTGTCAGTGAGCGGCTACACCTTC
NA	TRBV21-1	TRBJ2-1	NA	CASSKREWDNEQFF	TGTGCCAGCAGCAAGCGGGAGTGGGACAATGAGCAGTTCTTC
NA	TRBV5-1	TRBJ2-5	NA	CASSLGREKETQYF	TGCGCCAGCAGCTTGGGCCGGGAAAAAGAGACCCAGTACTTC
once	TRBV21-1	TRBJ2-7	NA	CASSKFLAGGPGEQYF	TGTGCCAGCAGCAAATTTCTAGCGGGAGGGCCAGGCGAGCAGTACTTC
NA	TRBV27	TRBJ2-1	TRBD2	CASSSGLAGTNEQFF	TGTGCCAGCAGTTCGGGACTAGCGGGGACCAATGAGCAGTTCTTC
NA	TRBV28	TRBJ2-7	NA	CASSRPYEQYF	TGTGCCAGCAGCCGCCCCTACGAGCAGTACTTC
NA	TRBV9	TRBJ2-2	TRBD2	CASSNPAGVTGELFF	TGTGCCAGCAGCAACCCAGCGGGAGTGACCGGGGAGCTGTTTTTT
NA	TRBV28	TRBJ1-4	NA	CASSFGVLEKLFF	TGTGCCAGCAGTTTTGGGGTCCTTGAAAAACTGTTTTTT
NA	TRBV11-3	TRBJ2-2	TRBD2	CASSLEAGVGTGELFF	TGTGCCAGCAGCTTAGAAGCGGGAGTTGGGACCGGGGAGCTGTTTTTT
NA	TRBV5-1	TRBJ2-1	TRBD2	CASSLGLAGGVKFF	TGCGCCAGCAGCTTGGGACTAGCGGGAGGGGTGAAGTTCTTC
NA	TRBV27	TRBJ1-2	NA	CASRSTGIRHGYTF	TGTGCCAGCAGGTCAACAGGGATAAGACATGGCTACACCTTC
NA	TRBV7-2	TRBJ1-1	TRBD1	CASSLATGSEAFF	TGTGCCAGCAGCTTGGCGACAGGGTCAGAAGCTTTCTTT
NA	TRBV12-3/TRBV12-4	TRBJ1-6	NA	CASSLAENSPLHF	TGTGCCAGCAGTTTAGCCGAGAATTCACCCCTCCACTTT
NA	TRBV14	TRBJ1-4	TRBD1	CASSLSGQGWEKLFF	TGTGCCAGCAGCCTTTCGGGACAGGGGTGGGAAAAACTGTTTTTT
few	TRBV5-4	TRBJ2-2	TRBD2	CASSPGLAFTGELFF	TGTGCCAGCTCCCCGGGACTAGCGTTTACCGGGGAGCTGTTTTTT
NA	TRBV2	TRBJ1-1	TRBD1	CASYRGFSTEAFF	TGTGCCAGCTACAGGGGTTTCAGCACTGAAGCTTTCTTT
once	TRBV6-4	TRBJ2-1	NA	CASSESVNNEQFF	TGTGCCAGCAGTGAGTCGGTTAACAATGAGCAGTTCTTC
NA	TRBV4-3	TRBJ2-1	TRBD2	CASSQAGTSGSQQFF	TGCGCCAGCAGCCAAGCAGGGACTAGCGGGAGTCAGCAGTTCTTC
NA	TRBV28	TRBJ2-7	NA	CASSLGGPFREQYF	TGTGCCAGCAGTTTAGGGGGACCTTTCAGGGAGCAGTACTTC
few	TRBV10-3	TRBJ2-1	TRBD2	CAISDGSGRGTYNEQFF	TGTGCCATCAGTGATGGAAGCGGGAGGGGGACCTACAATGAGCAGTTCTTC
NA	TRBV4-3	TRBJ2-4	TRBD2	CASSSDGSGGNIQYF	TGCGCCAGCAGCTCTGACGGCTCGGGGGGAAACATTCAGTACTTC
NA	TRBV6-5	TRBJ1-1	NA	CASSSGPNTEAFF	TGTGCCAGCAGCTCGGGACCTAACACTGAAGCTTTCTTT